This paragraph covers one T cell receptor beta chain sequence. Its target is not known. The CDR3 is 16 amino acids. The V and J ends lost 0 bases and 4 bases, in that order; junction bases with no gene match: 9. Looked up from germline, CDR1 is SGDLS and CDR2 is YYNGEE. Use of 60 Vbeta and 13 Jbeta primers characterized the PCR. Only in-frame clones appear in the TCRdb table, and some are missing; sequencing was by immunoSEQ multiplex PCR. Of around 160,000 clones listed, around three quarters were seen once; the top ten hold 3%. The source of the sample is a study of cytomegalovirus exposure and HLA in healthy donors. Study-level results: Later work found that TCR association rates differed between HLA loci; DRB1 had the most and HLA-C the fewest.

The rearrangement links TRBV9 to TRBJ1-1; 7 bases line up with TRBD1. Input material: PBMCs. The sequence was collected from a man aged 35-49 years in good health and CMV-seropositive. CDR3 loop: CASSVGQGPDGTEAFF. The CDR3 DNA follows: TGTGCCAGCAGCGTAGGACAGGGACCGGACGGCACTGAAGCTTTCTTT. Filled out from reference TRBV9 and TRBJ1-1, the complete variable domain reads DSGVTQTPKHLITATGQRVTLRCSPRSGDLSVYWYQQSLDQGLQFLIQYYNGEERAKGNILERFSAQQFPDLHSELNLSSLELGDSALYFCASSVGQGPDGTEAFFGQGTRLTVV.